Shown below are 5 T cell receptor beta chains from a single sample sequenced in a study of cytomegalovirus exposure and HLA in healthy donors. It was with 60 Vbeta and 13 Jbeta primers that the PCR ran. The repertoire was sequenced with immunoSEQ multiplex PCR; TCRdb's copy has only in-frame clones and lacks some. The listing records about 130,000 clones. What was sequenced was PBMCs. The receptors stem from a man aged 40-49 years in good health and CMV-seronegative.

The chain uses TRBV6-5 and TRBJ2-3; 8 bases align to TRBD2. Per germline, CDR1 MNHEY and CDR2 SVGAGI. Trimming cost V 6 bases and J 4 bases; bases outside gene matches: 6. The CDR3 runs 14 residues. This CDR3 reads CASSSGSVSDTQYF. CDR3 sequence (DNA): TGTGCCAGCAGCAGCGGGAGTGTTTCAGATACGCAGTATTTT.

This chain joins TRBV5-1 and TRBJ2-5; D might be TRBD1 (5 bases). The J call may not be correct, given that the DNA end is closer to TRBJ2-7. CDR3 length: 13 amino acids. The V gene's germline CDR1 is SGHRS and CDR2 YFSETQ. CDR3 amino acids: CASSPTGTYEQYF. CDR3 nucleotides: TGCGCCAGCAGCCCAACAGGTACCTACGAGCAGTACTTC.

This chain links TRBV4-3 with TRBJ1-1, with D perhaps matching TRBD1 (6 bases). Trimming stripped 4 bases from V and 3 bases from J, with 21 bases between. CDR3 length: 17 residues. Germline V gene sequence: CDR1 LGHNA, CDR2 YSLEER. The CDR3 here is CASSREWGLNSDTEAFF. Written as DNA, the CDR3 is TGCGCCAGCAGCCGAGAATGGGGGCTTAATTCGGACACTGAAGCTTTCTTT.

This chain joins TRBV2 and TRBJ2-1; 9 positions agree with TRBD2. CDR1 is SNHLY and CDR2 is FYNNEI in the germline V gene. CDR3 size: 15 residues. V was pared by 6 bases and J by 5 bases, with 8 bases of the junction left unmatched. CDR3 in DNA: TGTGCCAGCAGGGAAAGCGGGAGGCGAAACAATGAGCAGTTCTTC. Protein product: CASRESGRRNNEQFF.

The J gene is TRBJ1-2, the V gene TRBV5-6, with D maybe TRBD1 (6 bases). This CDR3 is 16 amino acids long. The V gene lost 0 bases and the J gene lost 1 base, with 13 bases spanning the gap. In germline, CDR1 is SGHDT, CDR2 YYEEEE. The CDR3 reads CASSLDWGQYNYGYTF. In nucleotides, the CDR3 is TGTGCCAGCAGCTTGGATTGGGGGCAGTATAACTATGGCTACACCTTC. The whole variable domain, filled in from reference TRBV5-6 and TRBJ1-2, reads DAGVTQSPTHLIKTRGQQVTLRCSPKSGHDTVSWYQQALGQGPQFIFQYYEEEERQRGNFPDRFSGHQFPNYSSELNVNALLLGDSALYLCASSLDWGQYNYGYTFGSGTRLTVV.